Below are 31 T cell receptor beta chains sequenced from a single sample in a study of blood T cell repertoires in COVID-19. Clones were read by immunoSEQ multiplex PCR, and TCRdb kept only the in-frame ones, dropping some. The repertoire holds some 120,000 clones, approximately 85% seen once, with roughly 6.7% in the top ten. The specimen sequenced was peripheral blood. The receptors were sampled from a man aged 80 or over with active or convalescent COVID-19.

V is TRBV19 and J is TRBJ2-4; TRBD1 might be the D (6 bases). CDR3 length: 14 residues. Looked up from germline, CDR1 is LNHDA and CDR2 is SQIVND (reference sequence). Trimming left V 9 bases short and J 0 bases short, with 12 bases between. The CDR3 coding sequence is TGTGCCAGCCTAGGGGGTCTAGCCAAAAACATTCAGTACTTC. This encodes CASLGGLAKNIQYF.

This clone appeared once. The chain employs TRBV12-3 or TRBV12-4 and TRBJ1-6; tentatively, D is TRBD1 (6 bases). The V end was cut by 1 base, the J end by 8 bases, with 6 bases between. The CDR3 is 13 amino acids. The CDR3 region has the DNA TGTGCCAGCAGTTTAGACAGGGATTCACCCCTCCACTTT. Translating it yields CASSLDRDSPLHF.

The chain is built from TRBV10-3 and TRBJ1-5; D possibly corresponds to TRBD1 (5 bases). The CDR3 totals 16 residues. With 0 bases removed from V and 6 bases from J, the gap between germline ends came to 15 bases. The germline CDR1 and CDR2 sequences are ENHRY and SYGVKD. The CDR3 DNA reads TGTGCCATCAGTGAGTCGTTATCAGGGACTGGTCAGCCCCAGCATTTT. Residues: CAISESLSGTGQPQHF.

V gene TRBV5-1 combines with J gene TRBJ2-5, with 9 bases that match TRBD1. This CDR3 comprises 14 residues. Germline V gene sequence: CDR1 SGHRS, CDR2 YFSETQ. J was trimmed by 5 bases and V by 4 bases; bases with no gene match: 6. The CDR3 DNA sequence: TGCGCCAGCAGCGTACAGGGGGCCATTGAGACCCAGTACTTC. Protein sequence: CASSVQGAIETQYF.

The chain joins TRBV28 to TRBJ2-6; 8 bases align to TRBD1. V dropped 3 bases and J dropped 0; count of bases not matched to a gene: 7. This CDR3 is 18 amino acids long. In germline, CDR1 is MDHEN, CDR2 SYDVKM. The CDR3 DNA reads TGTGCCAGCAGTTTCGGCAGGGGGCTTTTCTCTGGGGCCAACGTCCTGACTTTC. Its protein product is CASSFGRGLFSGANVLTF.

V is TRBV18 and J is TRBJ1-5, with no clear D. This CDR3 spans 16 amino acids. Germline CDR1 reads KGHSH; CDR2 reads LQKENI. Trimming left V 2 bases short and J 5 bases short, with 16 bases between. CDR3: CASSPSRGKLDQPQHF. The CDR3, as DNA: TGTGCCAGCTCACCATCACGAGGGAAGTTGGATCAGCCCCAGCATTTT.

This rearrangement joins TRBV6-4 to TRBJ2-1, with 14 bases fitting TRBD2. Germline values: CDR1 MRHNA, CDR2 SNTAGT. V was clipped by 5 bases and J by 5 bases; unmatched bases: 2. The CDR3 loop spans 15 amino acids. CDR3 nucleotides: TGTGCCAGCAGTCGGGGACTAGCGGGGGACAATGAGCAGTTCTTC. Amino acid sequence: CASSRGLAGDNEQFF.

J is TRBJ1-6 and V is TRBV7-6; the match to TRBD1 covers 8 bases. The germline gives CDR1 SGHVS, CDR2 FNYEAQ. CDR3 size: 15 residues. V lost 2 bases to trimming and J lost 10 bases; unmatched junction nucleotides: 7. CDR3 nucleotides: TGTGCCAGCAGCTTAAACGGACAGGGAATCTCACCCCTCCACTTT. This sequence encodes CASSLNGQGISPLHF.

The chain links TRBV9 to TRBJ2-3, with a weak D call TRBD2 (6 bases). The germline V gene has CDR1 SGDLS and CDR2 YYNGEE. This CDR3 is 13 amino acids long. The ends were cut back, 3 bases at V and 3 bases at J, with 8 bases in the middle. DNA of the CDR3: TGTGCCAGCAGCGGGAGGGGAACAGATACGCAGTATTTT. This codes for CASSGRGTDTQYF. Complete variable domain (other parts from reference TRBV9 and TRBJ2-3): DSGVTQTPKHLITATGQRVTLRCSPRSGDLSVYWYQQSLDQGLQFLIQYYNGEERAKGNILERFSAQQFPDLHSELNLSSLELGDSALYFCASSGRGTDTQYFGPGTRLTVL.

The rearrangement joins TRBV7-2 to TRBJ1-2, with D possibly matching TRBD1 (5 bases). Germline V gene lookup returns CDR1 SGHTA and CDR2 FQGNSA. CDR3 length: 12 residues. V lost 4 bases to trimming and J lost 4 bases, with 7 bases between them. CDR3 amino acids: CASSSGGYGYTF. The CDR3 DNA follows: TGTGCCAGCAGCTCCGGGGGCTATGGCTACACCTTC.

V gene TRBV7-2 combines with J gene TRBJ2-7; the D is unclear. V was pared by 3 bases and J by 3 bases, with 12 bases between. Germline V CDR1 and CDR2: SGHTA, FQGNSA. The CDR3 runs to 14 residues. The CDR3 nucleotides read TGTGCCAGCAGCTTCGCGACACAAAGCTACGAGCAGTACTTC. This translates into CASSFATQSYEQYF.

V and J are TRBV19 and TRBJ2-4; D is possibly TRBD2 (5 bases). The CDR3 spans 13 residues. CDR1 is LNHDA and CDR2 is SQIVND in the germline V gene (reference sequence). With 4 bases removed from V and 6 bases from J, the gap between germline ends came to 10 bases. This chain's CDR3 is CASSTGRGNIQYF. The CDR3 DNA reads as TGTGCCAGTAGTACAGGTCGGGGAAACATTCAGTACTTC. Variable domain in full (rest from reference TRBV19 and TRBJ2-4): DGGITQSPKYLFRKEGQNVTLSCEQNLNHDAMYWYRQDPGQGLRLIYYSQIVNDFQKGDIAEGYSVSREKKESFPLTVTSAQKNPTAFYLCASSTGRGNIQYFGAGTRLSVL.

In DNA form, the CDR3 reads TGTGCCACCAGCAGGGGGGACAGGGAAGACTATGGCTACACCTTC. Amino acids: CATSRGDREDYGYTF. This chain uses TRBV15 with TRBJ1-2; TRBD1 aligns across 9 bases. CDR1 is LNHNV, CDR2 YYDKDF, per germline (reference sequence). This CDR3 has 15 residues. J lost 3 bases, V lost 3 bases, and 5 bases had no gene match.

The table lists this clone with a count of one. The V and J genes are TRBV3-1 (or the pseudogene TRBV3-2) and TRBJ1-4, with D perhaps TRBD1 (6 bases). CDR3 size: 13 residues. Germline loops: CDR1 LGHDT, CDR2 YNNKEL (reference sequence). V was clipped by 4 bases and J by 12 bases, with 15 bases between them. The CDR3, as DNA: TGTGCCAGCAGCCTGGGACAACCCAGGGAACTGTTTTTT. Translation: CASSLGQPRELFF.

The V gene is TRBV20-1, the J gene TRBJ2-7; 11 nucleotides align to TRBD2. V was clipped by 6 bases and J by 7 bases; unmatched bases: 11. This CDR3 comprises 14 residues. Germline V gives CDR1 DFQATT, CDR2 SNEGSKA (reference sequence). The CDR3 region is CSASSGRAFEEQYF. The DNA of the CDR3 is TGCAGTGCGAGTAGCGGGAGGGCCTTCGAGGAGCAGTACTTC.

The chain recombines TRBV29-1 with TRBJ2-7; D is unclear. CDR1 and CDR2 from the germline V gene are SQVTM and ANQGSEA. The CDR3 runs 14 residues. With 4 bases removed from V and 2 bases from J, the gap between germline ends came to 15 bases. In DNA form, the CDR3 reads TGCAGCGTTGGGCCGCCGACAAACCCCTACGAGCAGTACTTC. Amino acid sequence: CSVGPPTNPYEQYF.

A single count supports this clone. This chain uses TRBV6-1 with TRBJ2-5, with a weak D call TRBD1 (5 bases). The CDR3 runs to 13 residues. Per germline, CDR1 MNHNS and CDR2 SASEGT. Trimming cost V 2 bases and J 7 bases, with 11 bases left between them. CDR3 region: CASSESGAGTQYF. CDR3 nucleotide sequence: TGTGCCAGCAGTGAAAGTGGGGCAGGGACCCAGTACTTC.

J is TRBJ2-3 and V is TRBV29-1; tentatively, D is TRBD2 (5 bases). The germline CDR1 and CDR2 sequences are SQVTM and ANQGSEA. The ends were cut back, 6 bases at V and 6 bases at J, with 13 bases in the middle. The CDR3 sequence is 12 residues long. CDR3 sequence (DNA): TGCAGCGTGCGGGCTGGGGTGGATACGCAGTATTTT. It yields the protein CSVRAGVDTQYF.

The chain couples TRBV7-8 to TRBJ1-2, with 8 nucleotides matching TRBD1. V dropped 5 bases and J dropped 3; count of bases not matched to a gene: 5. CDR1 is SGHVS and CDR2 is FQNEAQ in the germline V gene. The CDR3 contains 14 residues. CDR3 sequence (DNA): TGTGCCAGCAGCCCTCGACAGGGGTACTATGGCTACACCTTC. Its protein product is CASSPRQGYYGYTF.

The gene calls are TRBV10-3 and TRBJ2-7; 12 nucleotides match TRBD2. CDR1 and CDR2 (germline): ENHRY, SYGVKD. With V trimmed by 10 bases and J by 1 base, 2 bases remained unmatched. The CDR3 is 13 amino acids. The CDR3 loop is CATGLAGSYEQYF. Here the CDR3 DNA reads TGTGCCACCGGACTAGCGGGATCCTACGAGCAGTACTTC.

The genes are TRBV11-2 and TRBJ1-1, with D maybe TRBD1 (5 bases). Germline V gene lookup returns CDR1 SGHAT and CDR2 FQNNGV. V gave up 6 bases and J gave up 1 base, with 9 bases separating them. This CDR3 comprises 13 residues. This CDR3 is CASRRDQNTEAFF. DNA of the CDR3: TGTGCCAGCAGGCGGGACCAGAACACTGAAGCTTTCTTT.

V is TRBV6-1 and J is TRBJ2-7; D remains ambiguous. Germline V gene data show CDR1 as MNHNS and CDR2 as SASEGT. The CDR3 spans 12 residues. V lost 3 bases to trimming and J lost 9 bases, with 12 bases between them. DNA for the CDR3: TGTGCCAGCAGTGATGAAAGCCGCGGGCAGTACTTC. Encoded protein: CASSDESRGQYF.

The genes are TRBV21-1 and TRBJ2-1; TRBD2 was called by the table and not checked on the DNA. TRBV21-1 constitutes a pseudogene. The CDR3 has 19 residues. The CDR3 bases are TGTGCCAGCAGCGATCCCGGGACTAGCGGGTCGCGCTCCTACAATGAGCAGTTCTTC. Translation gives CASSDPGTSGSRSYNEQFF.

This clone has a single count. J is TRBJ1-6 and V is TRBV6-6, with no clear D. The V end lost 8 bases, the J end lost 10 bases, and 18 bases lay between the germline ends. Germline CDR1 reads MNHNY; CDR2 reads SVGAGI (reference sequence). CDR3 length: 14 amino acids. The CDR3 DNA reads TGTGCCAGCCGGGCCGTTGGAGGAGGCTCACCCCTCCACTTT. As protein: CASRAVGGGSPLHF.

The J gene is TRBJ1-4, the V gene TRBV9; D is possibly TRBD1 (6 bases). CDR1 and CDR2 from the germline V gene are SGDLS and YYNGEE. V was pared by 0 bases and J by 4 bases, with 10 bases between. This CDR3 is 15 amino acids long. Written as DNA, the CDR3 is TGTGCCAGCAGCGTAGCTGGGACATTTAATGAAAAACTGTTTTTT. This sequence encodes CASSVAGTFNEKLFF.

This chain connects TRBV5-1 to TRBJ2-7; 8 bases align to TRBD1. The germline V gene has CDR1 SGHRS and CDR2 YFSETQ. Trimming took 4 bases from V and 5 from J; bases not matched to a gene: 2. This CDR3 has 12 residues. DNA for the CDR3: TGCGCCAGCAGCCTGGACAGGGACGAGCAGTACTTC. It encodes CASSLDRDEQYF.

The rearrangement links TRBV20-1 to TRBJ1-1; D is uncertain. Trimming shortened V by 6 bases and J by 1 base, and 18 bases separated the two germline ends. The CDR3 covers 15 residues. Germline CDR1 DFQATT, CDR2 SNEGSKA (reference sequence). CDR3 in amino acids: CSASIPRIGNTEAFF. The CDR3 region has the DNA TGCAGTGCAAGTATTCCCAGGATCGGGAACACTGAAGCTTTCTTT.

The chain recombines TRBV10-3 with TRBJ2-7; 9 positions agree with TRBD2. The CDR3 runs 13 residues. V dropped 4 bases and J dropped 4; count of bases not matched to a gene: 2. Germline CDR1 ENHRY, CDR2 SYGVKD. The DNA of the CDR3 is TGTGCCATCAGTGGGCGGGAGGGATACGAGCAGTACTTC. This encodes CAISGREGYEQYF.

CDR3 nucleotide sequence: TGTGCCAGCAGCTTAGGGGCATCGAACACTGAAGCTTTCTTT. Amino acid sequence: CASSLGASNTEAFF. The gene calls are TRBV11-3 and TRBJ1-1; the D is unclear. The CDR3 length is 14 residues. V was cut by 1 base and J by 1 base, with 7 bases left in between. Germline CDR1 SGHNT, CDR2 YENEEA.

V is TRBV18 and J is TRBJ2-1, with D hard to call. V lost 1 base to trimming and J lost 0 bases, with 4 bases between them. This CDR3 has 14 amino acids. Germline CDR1 reads KGHSH; CDR2 reads LQKENI. The CDR3 spells CASSPQSSYNEQFF. In DNA form, the CDR3 reads TGTGCCAGCTCACCACAGAGCTCCTACAATGAGCAGTTCTTC.

The table lists this clone with a few counts. This rearrangement joins TRBV28 to TRBJ1-1, with D perhaps matching TRBD1 (6 bases). Germline-derived CDR1 and CDR2 are MDHEN and SYDVKM. The CDR3 spans 13 residues. The V end was cut by 10 bases, the J end by 0 bases, with 12 bases between. Here the CDR3 reads CATKTGLNTEAFF. In DNA, the CDR3 is TGTGCCACCAAGACAGGCTTGAACACTGAAGCTTTCTTT. The whole variable domain, remainder taken from reference TRBV28 and TRBJ1-1, is DVKVTQSSRYLVKRTGEKVFLECVQDMDHENMFWYRQDPGLGLRLIYFSYDVKMKEKGDIPEGYSVSREKKERFSLILESASTNQTSMYLCATKTGLNTEAFFGQGTRLTVV.